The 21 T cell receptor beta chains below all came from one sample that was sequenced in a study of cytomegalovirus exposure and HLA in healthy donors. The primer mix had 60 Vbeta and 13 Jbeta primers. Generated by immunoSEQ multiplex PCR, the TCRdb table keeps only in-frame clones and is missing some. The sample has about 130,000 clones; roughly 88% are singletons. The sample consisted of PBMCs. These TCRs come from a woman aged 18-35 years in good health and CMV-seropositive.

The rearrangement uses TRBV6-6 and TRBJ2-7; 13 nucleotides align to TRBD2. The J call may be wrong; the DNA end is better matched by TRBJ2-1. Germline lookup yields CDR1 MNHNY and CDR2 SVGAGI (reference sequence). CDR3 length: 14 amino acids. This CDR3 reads CATLGTSGGVEQFF. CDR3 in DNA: TGTGCCACTCTAGGTACTAGCGGGGGGGTTGAGCAGTTCTTC.

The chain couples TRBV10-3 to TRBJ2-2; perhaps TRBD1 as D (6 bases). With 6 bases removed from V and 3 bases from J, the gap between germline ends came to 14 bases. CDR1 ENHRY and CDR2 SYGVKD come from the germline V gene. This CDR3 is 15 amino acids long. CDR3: CAIRTGTRDTGELFF. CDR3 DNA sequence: TGTGCCATCAGGACCGGGACACGCGACACCGGGGAGCTGTTTTTT.

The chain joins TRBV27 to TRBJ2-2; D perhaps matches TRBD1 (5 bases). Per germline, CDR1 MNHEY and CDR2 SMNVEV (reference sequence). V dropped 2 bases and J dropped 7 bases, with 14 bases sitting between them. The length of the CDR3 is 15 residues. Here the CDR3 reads CASSLASMGRGELFF. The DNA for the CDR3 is TGTGCCAGCAGTTTAGCCAGCATGGGGCGCGGGGAGCTGTTTTTT.

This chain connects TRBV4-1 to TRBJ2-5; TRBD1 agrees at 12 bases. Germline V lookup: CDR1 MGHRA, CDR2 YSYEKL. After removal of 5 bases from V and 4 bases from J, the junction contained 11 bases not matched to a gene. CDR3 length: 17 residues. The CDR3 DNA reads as TGCGCCAGCAGCTACGGACCCGGGACAGGGGGCTTAGAGACCCAGTACTTC. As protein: CASSYGPGTGGLETQYF.

The CDR3 here is CASSFGQGASYQPQHF. The CDR3 region has the DNA TGTGCCAGCAGCTTTGGCCAGGGGGCGTCATATCAGCCCCAGCATTTT. The chain joins TRBV5-6 to TRBJ1-5; TRBD1 agrees at 8 bases. Germline assignment: CDR1 SGHDT and CDR2 YYEEEE. The V segment lost 2 bases and the J segment 5 bases; nucleotides outside the gene matches: 9. The CDR3 contains 16 residues. Complete variable domain (other parts from reference TRBV5-6 and TRBJ1-5): DAGVTQSPTHLIKTRGQQVTLRCSPKSGHDTVSWYQQALGQGPQFIFQYYEEEERQRGNFPDRFSGHQFPNYSSELNVNALLLGDSALYLCASSFGQGASYQPQHFGDGTRLSIL.

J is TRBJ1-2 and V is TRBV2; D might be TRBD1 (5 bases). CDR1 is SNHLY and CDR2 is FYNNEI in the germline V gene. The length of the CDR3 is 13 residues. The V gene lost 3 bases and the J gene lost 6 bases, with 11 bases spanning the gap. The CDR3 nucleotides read TGTGCCAGCAGTGACGGGGGGGTCGATGGCTACACCTTC. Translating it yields CASSDGGVDGYTF. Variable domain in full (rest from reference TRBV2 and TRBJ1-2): EPEVTQTPSHQVTQMGQEVILRCVPISNHLYFYWYRQILGQKVEFLVSFYNNEISEKSEIFDDQFSVERPDGSNFTLKIRSTKLEDSAMYFCASSDGGVDGYTFGSGTRLTVV.

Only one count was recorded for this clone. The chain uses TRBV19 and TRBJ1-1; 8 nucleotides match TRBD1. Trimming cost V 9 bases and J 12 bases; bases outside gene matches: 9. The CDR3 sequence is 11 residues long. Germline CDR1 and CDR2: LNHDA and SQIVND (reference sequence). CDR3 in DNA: TGTGCCAGCAGGACAGGGTGGTTGTCTTTCTTT. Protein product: CASRTGWLSFF.

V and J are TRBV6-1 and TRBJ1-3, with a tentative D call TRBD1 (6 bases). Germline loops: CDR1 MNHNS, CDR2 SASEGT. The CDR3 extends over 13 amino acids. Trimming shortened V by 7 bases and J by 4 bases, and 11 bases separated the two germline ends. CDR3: CASTLRGGNTIYF. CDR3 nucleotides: TGTGCCAGCACCCTGAGGGGGGGAAACACCATATATTTT.

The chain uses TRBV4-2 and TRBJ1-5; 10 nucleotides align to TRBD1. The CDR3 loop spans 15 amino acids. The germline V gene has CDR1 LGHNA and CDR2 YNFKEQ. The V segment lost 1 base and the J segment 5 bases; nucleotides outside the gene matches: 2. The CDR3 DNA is TGTGCCAGCAGCCAAGTTGGGACAGGGGATCAGCCCCAGCATTTT. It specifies CASSQVGTGDQPQHF.

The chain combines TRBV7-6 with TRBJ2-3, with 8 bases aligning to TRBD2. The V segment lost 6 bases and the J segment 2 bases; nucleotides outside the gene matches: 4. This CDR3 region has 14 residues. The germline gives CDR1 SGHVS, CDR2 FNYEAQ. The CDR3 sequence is CASRAGAYTDTQYF. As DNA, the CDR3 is TGTGCCAGCAGAGCGGGGGCCTACACAGATACGCAGTATTTT.

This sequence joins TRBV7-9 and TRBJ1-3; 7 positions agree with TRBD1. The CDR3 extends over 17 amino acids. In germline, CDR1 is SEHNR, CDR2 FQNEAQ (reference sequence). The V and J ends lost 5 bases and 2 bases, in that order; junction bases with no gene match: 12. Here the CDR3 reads CASSQSGTEDTGNTIYF. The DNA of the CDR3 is TGTGCCAGCAGCCAGTCCGGGACAGAAGACACTGGAAACACCATATATTTT.

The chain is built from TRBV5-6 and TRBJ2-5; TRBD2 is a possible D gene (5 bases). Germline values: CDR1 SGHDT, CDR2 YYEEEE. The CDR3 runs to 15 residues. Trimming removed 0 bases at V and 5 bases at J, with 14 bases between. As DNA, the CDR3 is TGTGCCAGCAGCTTGGAAACCGGGTCGGGGGAGACCCAGTACTTC. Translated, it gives CASSLETGSGETQYF.

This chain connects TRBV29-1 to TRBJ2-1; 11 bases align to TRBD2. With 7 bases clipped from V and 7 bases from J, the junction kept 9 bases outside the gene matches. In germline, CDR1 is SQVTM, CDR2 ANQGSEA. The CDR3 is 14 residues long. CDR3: CSGGGTSGLNEQFF. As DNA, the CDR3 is TGCAGCGGGGGAGGGACTAGCGGTCTAAATGAGCAGTTCTTC.

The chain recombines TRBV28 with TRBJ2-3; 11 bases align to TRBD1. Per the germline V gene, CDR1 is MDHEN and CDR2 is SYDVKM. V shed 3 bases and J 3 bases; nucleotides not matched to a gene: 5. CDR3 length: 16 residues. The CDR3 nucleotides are TGTGCCAGCAGTTTCCGGGACAGGGGGGCGACAGATACGCAGTATTTT. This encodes CASSFRDRGATDTQYF.

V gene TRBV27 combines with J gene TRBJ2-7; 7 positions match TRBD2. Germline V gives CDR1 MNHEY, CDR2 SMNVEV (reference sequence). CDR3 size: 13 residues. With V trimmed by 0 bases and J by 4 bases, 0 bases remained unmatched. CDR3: CASSLSGGYEQYF. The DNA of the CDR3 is TGTGCCAGCAGTTTATCGGGGGGGTACGAGCAGTACTTC.

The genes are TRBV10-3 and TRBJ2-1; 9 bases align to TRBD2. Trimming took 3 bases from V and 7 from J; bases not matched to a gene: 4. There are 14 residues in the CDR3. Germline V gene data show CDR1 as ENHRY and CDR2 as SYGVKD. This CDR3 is CAISESGGRNEQFF. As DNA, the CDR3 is TGTGCCATCAGTGAAAGCGGGGGGCGAAATGAGCAGTTCTTC.

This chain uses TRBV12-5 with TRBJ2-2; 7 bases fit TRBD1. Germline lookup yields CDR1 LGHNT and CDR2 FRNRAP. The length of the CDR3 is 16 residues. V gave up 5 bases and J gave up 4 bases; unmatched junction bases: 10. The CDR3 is CASGKTGYLSTGELFF. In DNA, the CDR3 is TGTGCTAGTGGTAAGACAGGGTATCTATCCACCGGGGAGCTGTTTTTT.

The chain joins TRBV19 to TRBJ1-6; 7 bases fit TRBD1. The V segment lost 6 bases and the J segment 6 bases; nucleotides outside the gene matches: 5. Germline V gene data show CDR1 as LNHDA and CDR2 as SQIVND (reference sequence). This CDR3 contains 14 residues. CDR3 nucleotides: TGTGCCAGTAGCCCGACAGGGTTTAATTCACCCCTCCACTTT. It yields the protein CASSPTGFNSPLHF. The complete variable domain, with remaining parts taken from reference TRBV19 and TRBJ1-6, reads DGGITQSPKYLFRKEGQNVTLSCEQNLNHDAMYWYRQDPGQGLRLIYYSQIVNDFQKGDIAEGYSVSREKKESFPLTVTSAQKNPTAFYLCASSPTGFNSPLHFGNGTRLTVT.

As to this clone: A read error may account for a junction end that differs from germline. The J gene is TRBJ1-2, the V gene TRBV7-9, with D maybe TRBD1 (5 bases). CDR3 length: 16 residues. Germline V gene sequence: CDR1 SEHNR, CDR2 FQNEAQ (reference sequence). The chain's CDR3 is CSSSLRDSPLNYGYTF. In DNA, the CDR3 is TGTTCCAGCAGCCTCAGAGACAGCCCCTTGAACTATGGCTACACCTTC.

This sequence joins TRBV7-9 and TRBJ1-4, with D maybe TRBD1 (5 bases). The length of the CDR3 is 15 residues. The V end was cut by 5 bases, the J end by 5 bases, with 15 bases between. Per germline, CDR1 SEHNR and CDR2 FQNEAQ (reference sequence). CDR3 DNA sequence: TGTGCCAGCAGCGGTCGACAGAATATGAATGAAAAACTGTTTTTT. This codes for CASSGRQNMNEKLFF.

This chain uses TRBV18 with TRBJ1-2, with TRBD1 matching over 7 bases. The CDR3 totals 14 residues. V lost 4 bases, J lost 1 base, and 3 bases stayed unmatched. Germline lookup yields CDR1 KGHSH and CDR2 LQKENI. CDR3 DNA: TGTGCCAGCTCACAGGGACAGAATAACTATGGCTACACCTTC. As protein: CASSQGQNNYGYTF.